This T cell receptor beta chain was recovered during a study of STAT5B mutations in CD4+ large granular lymphocyte leukemia. Study results and limitations: Top patient clones used TRBV06 genes more often: 8/27 versus 2/35 in controls. CD4-sorted patient repertoires seemed more clonal than healthy CD4+ repertoires.

This CDR3 spans 15 amino acids. Per germline, CDR1 LGHNA and CDR2 YNFKEQ. The junction had 4 bases not matched to a gene; V was cut back by 1 base and J by 5 bases. To note about this clone: What it recognizes is unknown.

This was a survey-level run. The assay was immunoSEQ multiplex PCR, and TCRdb's table has in-frame clones only and misses some. The sample contains about 46,000 clones, approximately 83% of which appear only once. The sample consisted of CD4+ T cells from blood buffy coats. The chain links TRBV4-2 to TRBJ1-4; 7 nucleotides align to TRBD1. This receptor was taken from a human donor in good health. CDR3 nucleotides: TGTGCCAGCAGCCAAGGGGCACAGGGGAATGAAAAACTGTTTTTT. Protein: CASSQGAQGNEKLFF.